The TCR beta chain under discussion was sequenced for a study of T cell responses to AZD1222 COVID-19 vaccine. Findings and caveats of the study: Dominant at 160-218 and 743-854, vaccine-associated CD4 TCRs also spanned spike. Sampled repertoires all dated from after the peak T cell response. Per reports, nearly half of all spike-specific TCRs target regions that are unmutated in variants.

The count of this clone is one. Its antigen is currently unknown. The CDR3 covers 14 residues. Trimming took off 8 bases at V and 7 bases at J, with 18 bases between the two ends. Per the germline V gene, CDR1 is GTSNPN and CDR2 is SVGIG (reference sequence). Sequenced by immunoSEQ multiplex PCR; TCRdb stores in-frame clones only, minus some. The sample holds some 150,000 clones, 75% to 90% seen once. Some second doses came at about 4 weeks and others at about 12 weeks; these were pooled. Sequenced material: peripheral blood, taken 28 days after the second AZD1222 dose. The TCR was taken from an adult who received the AZD1222 COVID-19 vaccine. This chain joins TRBV30 and TRBJ1-6; no clear D gene. The CDR3 sequence: CARGSTGLNSPLHF. As DNA, the CDR3 is TGTGCCCGAGGGAGTACTGGGCTAAATTCACCCCTCCACTTT.